These 14 T cell receptor beta chains share one sample of origin, sequenced in a study of Graves' ophthalmopathy and Graves' hyperthyroidism. CDR3 regions of TCR beta were amplified from RNA transcripts. HTBI primers were used in a first-round RT-PCR, which preceded a second-round multiplex PCR. TCRdb fed the multiplex PCR reads into MiXCR, producing one record per CDR3 protein. The sample has around 600,000 distinct CDR3 sequences; about two fifths are singletons. The sequencing sample was made of peripheral blood. The source is an adult man with Graves' ophthalmopathy.

The V gene is TRBV11-3, the J gene TRBJ2-3, with TRBD2 matching 9 bases. Germline trimming cut 6 bases from V and 4 bases from J; bases unmatched to any gene: 14. Germline V gives CDR1 SGHNT, CDR2 YENEEA. The CDR3 spans 17 residues. The CDR3: CASSLPSSGKFADTQYF. The CDR3 DNA follows: TGTGCCAGCAGTCTACCCTCTAGCGGGAAATTCGCAGATACGCAGTATTTT.

There are many counts of this clonotype. The gene calls are TRBV5-1 and TRBJ1-1; no firm D call. CDR1 is SGHRS and CDR2 is YFSETQ in the germline V gene. The CDR3 sequence is 16 residues long. Between the trimmed V and J ends, which lost 5 bases and 0 bases, there was a span of 17 bases. CDR3 in DNA: TGCGCCAGCAGTCCTAATGGGGTCCTCATGAACACTGAAGCTTTCTTT. As protein: CASSPNGVLMNTEAFF.

J is TRBJ2-7 and V is TRBV10-3, with TRBD1 matching over 7 bases. J gave up 0 bases and V 10 bases, and 15 bases lay outside the gene matches. The CDR3 consists of 16 residues. Germline loops: CDR1 ENHRY, CDR2 SYGVKD. CDR3 amino acids: CASSRTGTESSYEQYF. In nucleotides, the CDR3 is TGTGCCAGCAGCCGGACCGGGACAGAAAGCTCCTACGAGCAGTACTTC.

The rearrangement uses TRBV7-2 and TRBJ2-5; 11 nucleotides match TRBD2. Germline-derived CDR1 and CDR2 are SGHTA and FQGNSA. The CDR3 sequence is 15 residues long. V gave up 5 bases and J gave up 1 base; unmatched junction bases: 3. CDR3 in amino acids: CASSRSGRAQETQYF. The CDR3 region has the DNA TGTGCCAGCAGCCGTAGCGGGAGGGCCCAAGAGACCCAGTACTTC.

This clonotype showed up just a few times. A much larger clone is a single base away; this may be a read error. The chain couples TRBV24-1 to TRBJ1-2; D gene unclear. Germline CDR1 and CDR2: KGHDR and SFDVKD. This CDR3 region has 12 residues. The CDR3 protein is CTTSDTEDGYTF. The CDR3 DNA reads TGTACCACCAGTGATACCGAGGACGGCTACACCTTC.

This clonotype was found many times. J is TRBJ1-2 and V is TRBV4-3; maybe TRBD1 (6 bases). The V end lost 0 bases, the J end lost 7 bases, and 21 bases lay between the germline ends. CDR1 and CDR2 from the germline V gene are LGHNA and YSLEER. This CDR3 is built from 17 residues. The CDR3 reads CASSQDRVRGRSTGYTF. The CDR3 DNA sequence: TGCGCCAGCAGCCAAGATCGCGTACGGGGGCGATCGACTGGCTACACCTTC.

This clonotype was counted many times. The rearrangement uses TRBV24-1 and TRBJ2-6; D remains ambiguous. The germline V and J ends were trimmed by 6 bases and 0 bases, with 11 bases remaining between them. CDR3 length: 16 residues. The V gene's germline CDR1 is KGHDR and CDR2 SFDVKD. The CDR3 nucleotides read TGTGCCACCAGTTCTCGACTGAACTCTGGGGCCAACGTCCTGACTTTC. Translation: CATSSRLNSGANVLTF.

The sample holds many counts of this clonotype. The chain employs TRBV6-5 and TRBJ2-7; 10 bases are a match to TRBD1. The CDR3 is 15 residues long. Per germline, CDR1 MNHEY and CDR2 SVGAGI. The trim removed 2 bases at V and 4 bases at J, leaving 5 bases unmatched. CDR3 amino acids: CASSYDRDRGYEQYF. The CDR3 DNA reads as TGTGCCAGCAGTTACGACCGGGACAGGGGTTACGAGCAGTACTTC.

The V call is TRBV7-2, the J call TRBJ1-1, with 10 positions matching TRBD1. V lost 1 base to trimming and J lost 7 bases; unmatched junction nucleotides: 12. The CDR3 contains 17 residues. Germline CDR1 reads SGHTA; CDR2 reads FQGNSA. In nucleotides, the CDR3 is TGTGCCAGCAGCTTAGGGACAGGGGGACCCATCTCCCTTGAAGCTTTCTTT. Translated: CASSLGTGGPISLEAFF.

This clonotype was picked up many times. The junction differs from germline at one of its ends, possibly a read error. This rearrangement joins TRBV7-9 to TRBJ2-6, with 11 positions matching TRBD1. The CDR3 loop spans 18 amino acids. CDR1 SEHNR and CDR2 FQNEAQ come from the germline V gene (reference sequence). CDR3 region: CASIKGQGAGSGANVLTF. CDR3 nucleotides: TGCGCCAGCATCAAAGGACAGGGGGCGGGATCTGGGGCCAACGTCCTGACTTTC.

The chain joins TRBV7-3 to TRBJ2-7, with D tentatively TRBD2 (6 bases). The germline CDR1 and CDR2 sequences are SGHTA and FQGTGA. This CDR3 has 17 amino acids. V was clipped by 5 bases and J by 4 bases, with 24 bases between them. CDR3 DNA: TGTGCCAGCAGCCATCCCGGGTCGGCTAGCGAGGGGTACGAGCAGTACTTC. It encodes CASSHPGSASEGYEQYF.

This chain joins TRBV6-5 and TRBJ2-2, with 9 bases lining up with TRBD1. Germline values: CDR1 MNHEY, CDR2 SVGAGI. The V and J ends lost 5 bases and 3 bases, in that order; junction bases with no gene match: 7. This CDR3 has 16 residues. The CDR3 loop reads CASSAGQGRYTGELFF. The CDR3 DNA is TGTGCCAGCAGTGCTGGACAGGGGCGATACACCGGGGAGCTGTTTTTT.

This clonotype has at least ten counts. This chain connects TRBV29-1 to TRBJ1-1, with unresolved D. V lost 3 bases and J lost 4, with 15 bases in between. The CDR3 length is 14 residues. Germline V gene lookup returns CDR1 SQVTM and CDR2 ANQGSEA. The CDR3 sequence is CSVESEMAGTEAFF. DNA for the CDR3: TGCAGCGTTGAGTCGGAAATGGCGGGCACTGAAGCTTTCTTT.

At least ten counts were recorded for this clonotype. The rearrangement uses TRBV5-1 and TRBJ1-1; D not certain. Germline lookup yields CDR1 SGHRS and CDR2 YFSETQ. Trimming took 0 bases from V and 1 from J, leaving 7 bases between them. CDR3 size: 14 residues. CDR3 nucleotides: TGCGCCAGCAGCTTGGCTTACCCGAACACTGAAGCTTTCTTT. This sequence encodes CASSLAYPNTEAFF.